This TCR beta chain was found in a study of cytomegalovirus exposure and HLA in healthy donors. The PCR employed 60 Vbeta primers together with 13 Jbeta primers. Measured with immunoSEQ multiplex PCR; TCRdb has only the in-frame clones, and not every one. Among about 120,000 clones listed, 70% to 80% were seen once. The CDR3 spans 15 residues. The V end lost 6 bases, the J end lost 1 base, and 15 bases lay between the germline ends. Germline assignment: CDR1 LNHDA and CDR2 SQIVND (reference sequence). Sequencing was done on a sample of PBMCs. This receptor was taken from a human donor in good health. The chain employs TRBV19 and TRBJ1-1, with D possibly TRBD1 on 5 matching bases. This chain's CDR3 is CASRGREGKNTEAFF. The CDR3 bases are TGTGCCAGTAGGGGCAGGGAAGGGAAGAACACTGAAGCTTTCTTT. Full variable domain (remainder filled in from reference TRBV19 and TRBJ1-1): DGGITQSPKYLFRKEGQNVTLSCEQNLNHDAMYWYRQDPGQGLRLIYYSQIVNDFQKGDIAEGYSVSREKKESFPLTVTSAQKNPTAFYLCASRGREGKNTEAFFGQGTRLTVV.